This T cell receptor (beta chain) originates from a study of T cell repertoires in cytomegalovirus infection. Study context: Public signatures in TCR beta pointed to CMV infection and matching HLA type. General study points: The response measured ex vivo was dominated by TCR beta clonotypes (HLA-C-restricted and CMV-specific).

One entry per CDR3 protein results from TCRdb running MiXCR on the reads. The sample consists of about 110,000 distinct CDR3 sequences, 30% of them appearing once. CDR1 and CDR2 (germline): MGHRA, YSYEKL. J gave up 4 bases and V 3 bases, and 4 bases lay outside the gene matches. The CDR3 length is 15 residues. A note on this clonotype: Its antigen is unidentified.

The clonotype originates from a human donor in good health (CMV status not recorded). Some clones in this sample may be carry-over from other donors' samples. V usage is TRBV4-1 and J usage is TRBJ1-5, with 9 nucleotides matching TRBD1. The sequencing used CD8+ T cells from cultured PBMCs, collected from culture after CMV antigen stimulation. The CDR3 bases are TGCGCCAGCAGCCAGGACAGGGGCGTAAATCAGCCCCAGCATTTT. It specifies CASSQDRGVNQPQHF.